This is a list of T cell receptor beta chains from one sample in a study of CD8+ T cells in alopecia areata. The method was immunoSEQ multiplex PCR; TCRdb's version includes in-frame clones alone and lacks a portion of them. Altogether more than 90,000 clones are present, about 58% being singletons, with the ten largest covering around 15%. Source: CD8+ T cells sorted from blood, taken at week 4, from a patient treated with tofacitinib. Every receptor here comes from a human donor with alopecia areata. The CDR3 runs from the conserved cysteine through the conserved F or W. The order of the fields is D gene, V gene, J gene, clone size, CDR3 protein, CDR3 DNA. The D gene is left open where the match is weak. Some rows have no size entry. The others give once, few or many, or a class for an expanded clone.

NA	TRBV7-2	TRBJ1-1	NA	CASSFGTEAFF	TGTGCCAGCAGCTTCGGGACAGAAGCTTTCTTT
NA	TRBV9	TRBJ1-1	NA	CASSPRYHTEAFF	TGTGCCAGCAGCCCACGATACCACACTGAAGCTTTCTTT
TRBD1	TRBV4-1	TRBJ1-2	few	CASSQDKTGGSGYTF	TGCGCCAGCAGCCAAGACAAGACAGGGGGCAGCGGCTACACCTTC
NA	TRBV7-9	TRBJ1-2	NA	CASSLRDNWGYTF	TGTGCCAGCAGCTTACGGGACAATTGGGGCTACACCTTC
NA	TRBV9	TRBJ1-5	few	CASSLGGAINQPQHF	TGTGCCAGCAGCCTAGGGGGGGCCATCAATCAGCCCCAGCATTTT
TRBD2	TRBV4-1	TRBJ2-7	NA	CASSPETSFPYEQYF	TGCGCCAGCAGCCCGGAGACTAGCTTCCCCTACGAGCAGTACTTC
NA	TRBV27	TRBJ2-3	NA	CASSLGITGSADTQYF	TGTGCCAGCAGTTTAGGAATTACAGGGAGCGCAGATACGCAGTATTTT
NA	TRBV5-1	TRBJ2-5	NA	CASSFFGLQETQYF	TGCGCCAGCAGCTTCTTCGGTCTCCAAGAGACCCAGTACTTC
NA	TRBV6-5	TRBJ1-1	NA	CASRLGPEAFF	TGTGCCAGCAGGCTGGGACCGGAAGCTTTCTTT
NA	TRBV7-6	TRBJ2-7	NA	CASSLSPTGEQYF	TGTGCCAGCAGCTTGTCCCCCACAGGCGAGCAGTACTTC
NA	TRBV6-6	TRBJ1-1	NA	CASREDISNTEAFF	TGTGCCAGCAGAGAGGACATTTCGAACACTGAAGCTTTCTTT
TRBD2	TRBV7-8	TRBJ2-3	NA	CASSLRGTSPSTDTQYF	TGTGCCAGCAGCTTACGGGGGACTAGCCCTAGCACAGATACGCAGTATTTT
NA	TRBV2	TRBJ2-1	NA	CASSYGGGGRSYNEQFF	TGTGCCAGCAGTTACGGTGGAGGGGGGCGCTCTTACAATGAGCAGTTCTTC
NA	TRBV6-6	TRBJ1-1	NA	CASTRDLTGTEAFF	TGTGCCAGCACGCGGGATTTAACTGGCACTGAAGCTTTCTTT
NA	TRBV13	TRBJ2-7	NA	CASSPSGVVPYEQYF	TGTGCCAGCAGCCCAAGTGGGGTTGTCCCCTACGAGCAGTACTTC
NA	TRBV4-1	TRBJ2-2	few	CASSLPGTPNTGELFF	TGCGCCAGCAGCCTGCCCGGGACACCGAACACCGGGGAGCTGTTTTTT
NA	TRBV4-1	TRBJ1-2	few	CASSQETTYGYTF	TGCGCCAGCAGCCAAGAGACCACCTATGGCTACACCTTC
NA	TRBV27	TRBJ2-2	NA	CASSFEGVSTGELFF	TGTGCCAGCAGCTTCGAGGGGGTGAGCACCGGGGAGCTGTTTTTT
TRBD1	TRBV27	TRBJ1-5	NA	CATAPGQGGNQPQHF	TGTGCCACCGCCCCCGGACAGGGCGGCAATCAGCCCCAGCATTTT
NA	TRBV4-3	TRBJ1-1	NA	CASSQDPTDEAFF	TGCGCCAGCAGCCAAGATCCCACGGATGAAGCTTTCTTT
NA	TRBV7-2	TRBJ2-7	few	CASSLVEEGSYEQYF	TGTGCCAGCAGCTTAGTTGAGGAGGGCTCCTACGAGCAGTACTTC
NA	TRBV7-9	TRBJ1-5	few	CASSLPGQPQHF	TGTGCCAGCAGCTTACCGGGCCAGCCCCAGCATTTT